Shown below are 9 T cell receptor beta chains from a single sample sequenced in a study of blood T cell repertoires in COVID-19. The repertoire was sequenced with immunoSEQ multiplex PCR; TCRdb's copy has only in-frame clones and lacks some. The sample lists some 87,000 clones, around 80% occurring once. Sequenced input: peripheral blood. All receptors come from a man aged 45-65 years who had recovered from COVID-19.

This chain links TRBV7-9 with TRBJ2-3, with 8 positions matching TRBD2. CDR1 and CDR2 (germline): SEHNR, FQNEAQ (reference sequence). The V segment lost 5 bases and the J segment 3 bases; nucleotides outside the gene matches: 7. There are 15 residues in the CDR3. The CDR3 reads CASSRPTSATDTQYF. CDR3 nucleotides: TGTGCCAGCAGCCGCCCGACTAGCGCAACAGATACGCAGTATTTT.

The chain couples TRBV7-2 to TRBJ1-3; maybe TRBD1 (5 bases). V was shortened by 5 bases and J by 1 base, with 12 bases between the two germline ends. Germline CDR1 reads SGHTA; CDR2 reads FQGNSA. The CDR3 is made up of 15 amino acids. The CDR3 bases are TGTGCCAGCAGCCTCCAGGGTTTTTCTGGAAACACCATATATTTT. Encoded protein: CASSLQGFSGNTIYF.

V usage is TRBV7-2 and J usage is TRBJ2-3; D ambiguous. The CDR3 has 14 residues. Germline-derived CDR1 and CDR2 are SGHTA and FQGNSA. V was clipped by 2 bases and J by 2 bases, with 8 bases between them. CDR3 loop: CASSLQVSTDTQYF. DNA of the CDR3: TGTGCCAGCAGCTTACAGGTATCCACAGATACGCAGTATTTT.

CDR3 bases: TGTGCCAGCCTAGCCCACTCCGAAGAGCAGTACTTC. Translated, it gives CASLAHSEEQYF. The V and J genes are TRBV6-9 and TRBJ2-7; tentatively, D is TRBD2 (5 bases). The CDR3 consists of 12 residues. V lost 8 bases to trimming and J lost 7 bases, with 15 bases between them. CDR1 and CDR2 from the germline V gene are MNHGY and SVAAGI.

J is TRBJ1-6 and V is TRBV9, with TRBD1 as a possible D gene (6 bases). CDR3 length equals 17 residues. The germline V gene encodes CDR1 SGDLS and CDR2 YYNGEE. Between the trimmed V and J ends, which lost 4 bases and 6 bases, there was a span of 20 bases. The CDR3 spells CASSPTHTGTGNSPLHF. In nucleotides, the CDR3 is TGTGCCAGCAGCCCTACTCATACAGGGACGGGTAATTCACCCCTCCACTTT.

The V gene is TRBV4-2, the J gene TRBJ2-1; D may be TRBD2 (5 bases). This CDR3 has 16 residues. V was shortened by 4 bases and J by 0 bases, with 13 bases between the two germline ends. Germline V gene lookup returns CDR1 LGHNA and CDR2 YNFKEQ. CDR3 sequence (DNA): TGTGCCAGCAGCCCCCAGGACTCGAGCTCCTACAATGAGCAGTTCTTC. Translated, it gives CASSPQDSSSYNEQFF.

The chain joins TRBV7-9 to TRBJ2-1; D perhaps matches TRBD2 (6 bases). The germline V and J ends were trimmed by 5 bases and 5 bases, with 10 bases remaining between them. CDR1 SEHNR and CDR2 FQNEAQ come from the germline V gene (reference sequence). This CDR3 is built from 13 residues. The CDR3 DNA is TGTGCCAGCAGCCTGGACTATAACAATGAGCAGTTCTTC. Encoded protein: CASSLDYNNEQFF.

The genes are TRBV19 and TRBJ1-2; D is undetermined. With 6 bases removed from V and 4 bases from J, the gap between germline ends came to 12 bases. The CDR3 runs to 13 residues. Germline V CDR1 and CDR2: LNHDA, SQIVND (reference sequence). CDR3 sequence reads: CASRILTGYGYTF. The CDR3 DNA reads TGTGCCAGTAGGATCCTCACGGGCTATGGCTACACCTTC.

This chain links TRBV14 with TRBJ1-1, with no clear D. V dropped 1 base and J dropped 7 bases, with 13 bases sitting between them. This CDR3 has 14 residues. The germline CDR1 and CDR2 sequences are SGHDN and FVKESK. CDR3: CASSQVEGVGEAFF. CDR3 DNA sequence: TGTGCCAGCAGCCAAGTCGAGGGCGTAGGTGAAGCTTTCTTT.